A single T cell receptor (beta chain) is shown here with its context. Antigen unknown. The V and J ends lost 4 bases and 5 bases respectively, with 11 bases between them. This CDR3 is built from 13 residues. Germline assignment: CDR1 KGHSH and CDR2 LQKENI. This entry belongs to a study of cytomegalovirus exposure and HLA in healthy donors. Study observations and caveats: Rarity held for most TCR sequences, but there were some public TCRs that occurred in many donors. A few V segments could not be told apart, such as TRBV6-2 and TRBV6-3, and were left out.

The study ran its PCR with 60 Vbeta and 13 Jbeta primers. TCRdb keeps only in-frame clones here, not all; method: immunoSEQ multiplex PCR. The sample shows 90,000 to 110,000 clones, 76% of them seen only once. The rearrangement links TRBV18 to TRBJ1-2, with D perhaps matching TRBD1 (5 bases). This TCR derives from a man in his forties in good health and CMV-seropositive. The sample taken for sequencing was PBMCs. The CDR3 DNA sequence: TGTGCCAGCTCACGGGGGGAAGGATATGGCTACACCTTC. It encodes CASSRGEGYGYTF.